The clone carrying this TCR beta chain has ten or more counts. Antigen unknown. Two oligonucleotides, mixed equimolar, formed the beta constant-region primer covering TRBC1 and TRBC2. The ligated cDNA underwent four PCR rounds using SP2 and nested alpha and beta constant-region primers. Via MiXCR, TCRdb re-called the UMI-ligation and nested PCR reads, giving one row per CDR3 protein. The sample lists about 150,000 distinct CDR3 sequences, roughly 22% occurring once. This CDR3 comprises 15 residues. Looked up from germline, CDR1 is MDHEN and CDR2 is SYDVKM. V lost 7 bases, J lost 5 bases, and 9 bases stayed unmatched. These data originate in a study of naive and memory T cell subsets. CD4+ T cell IFNgamma after overnight CMV lysate exposure gave donor CMV status. Study-level findings and limits: In CD4 and CD8 cells, diversity dropped from naive through EMRA. Naive repertoires, especially CD8, held a few larger clonotypes, possibly memory cells re-expressing CD45RA.

The receptor's source is a human donor in good health. Source material: naive CD4+ T cells from blood. This chain joins TRBV28 and TRBJ1-4; 8 bases align to TRBD1. The CDR3 here is CASTARTGLNEKLFF. CDR3 DNA: TGTGCCAGCACCGCGCGGACAGGGCTCAATGAAAAACTGTTTTTT.